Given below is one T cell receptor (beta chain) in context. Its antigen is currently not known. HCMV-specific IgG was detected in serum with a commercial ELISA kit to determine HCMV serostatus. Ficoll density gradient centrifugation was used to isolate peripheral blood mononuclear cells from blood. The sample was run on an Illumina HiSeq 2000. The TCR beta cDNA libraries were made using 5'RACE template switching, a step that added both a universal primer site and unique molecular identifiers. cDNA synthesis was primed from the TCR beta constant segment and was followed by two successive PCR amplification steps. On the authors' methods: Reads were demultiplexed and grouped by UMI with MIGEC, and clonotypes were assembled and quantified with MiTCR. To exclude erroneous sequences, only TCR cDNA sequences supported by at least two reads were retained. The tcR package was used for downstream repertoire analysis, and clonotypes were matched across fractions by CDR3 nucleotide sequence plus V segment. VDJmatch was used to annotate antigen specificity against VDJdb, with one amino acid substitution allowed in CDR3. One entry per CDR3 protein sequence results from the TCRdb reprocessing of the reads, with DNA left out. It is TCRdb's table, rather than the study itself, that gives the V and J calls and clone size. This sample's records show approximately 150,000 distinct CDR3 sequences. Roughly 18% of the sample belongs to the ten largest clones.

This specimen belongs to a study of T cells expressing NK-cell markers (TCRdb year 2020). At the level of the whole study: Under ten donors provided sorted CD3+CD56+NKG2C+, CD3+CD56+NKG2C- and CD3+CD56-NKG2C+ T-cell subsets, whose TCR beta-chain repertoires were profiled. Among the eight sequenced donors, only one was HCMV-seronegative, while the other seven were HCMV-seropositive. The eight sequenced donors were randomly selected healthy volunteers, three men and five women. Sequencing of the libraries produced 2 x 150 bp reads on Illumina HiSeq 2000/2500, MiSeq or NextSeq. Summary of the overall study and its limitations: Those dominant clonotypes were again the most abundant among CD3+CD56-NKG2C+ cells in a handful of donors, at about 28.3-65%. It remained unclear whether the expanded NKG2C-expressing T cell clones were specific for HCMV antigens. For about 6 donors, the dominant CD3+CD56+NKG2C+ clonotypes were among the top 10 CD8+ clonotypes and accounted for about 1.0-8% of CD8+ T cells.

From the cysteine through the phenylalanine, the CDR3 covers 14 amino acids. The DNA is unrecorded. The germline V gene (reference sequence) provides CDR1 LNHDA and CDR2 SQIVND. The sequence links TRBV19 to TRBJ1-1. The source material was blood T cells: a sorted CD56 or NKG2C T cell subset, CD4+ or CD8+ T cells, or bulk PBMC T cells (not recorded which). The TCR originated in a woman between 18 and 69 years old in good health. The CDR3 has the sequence CASSIIGRRTEAFF. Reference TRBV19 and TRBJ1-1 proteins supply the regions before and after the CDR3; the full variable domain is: DGGITQSPKYLFRKEGQNVTLSCEQNLNHDAMYWYRQDPGQGLRLIYYSQIVNDFQKGDIAEGYSVSREKKESFPLTVTSAQKNPTAFYLCASSIIGRRTEAFFGQGTRLTVV.